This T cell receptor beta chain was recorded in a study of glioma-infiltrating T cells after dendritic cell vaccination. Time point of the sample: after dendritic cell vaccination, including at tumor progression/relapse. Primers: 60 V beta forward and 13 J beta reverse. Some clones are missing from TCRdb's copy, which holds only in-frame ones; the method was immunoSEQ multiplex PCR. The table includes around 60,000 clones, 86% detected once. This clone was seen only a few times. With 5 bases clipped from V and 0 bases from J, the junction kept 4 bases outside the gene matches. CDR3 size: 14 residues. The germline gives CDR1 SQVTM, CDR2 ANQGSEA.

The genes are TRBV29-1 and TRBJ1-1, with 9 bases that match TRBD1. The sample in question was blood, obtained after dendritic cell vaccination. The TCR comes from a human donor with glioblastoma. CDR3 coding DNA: TGCAGCGTTACAGGGGGCGCAGTGAACACTGAAGCTTTCTTT. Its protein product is CSVTGGAVNTEAFF.